The present TCR beta chain was sequenced within a study of T cell responses to AZD1222 COVID-19 vaccine. Study-level findings and limits: The study sampled repertoires only after the peak T cell response. There were mostly white British donors and more females than males, and clonal diversity was possibly underestimated.

TCRdb's table, derived via immunoSEQ multiplex PCR, lists solely in-frame clones and lacks some. The repertoire holds nearly 90,000 clones, with about 90% as singletons. Remarks on this clone: What it recognizes is unknown.

V shed 3 bases, J shed 5 bases, and the junction held 4 bases outside the gene matches. The germline V gene encodes CDR1 SGDLS and CDR2 YYNGEE. This CDR3 contains 16 residues. Sequencing used peripheral blood, obtained on day 0 of MenACWY control vaccination. The TCR sequence derives from an adult in good health. The chain employs TRBV9 and TRBJ2-3; the match to TRBD2 covers 15 bases. The CDR3 DNA is TGTGCCAGCAGCGCCGGGACTAGCGGGGGGATAGATACGCAGTATTTT. Its translation: CASSAGTSGGIDTQYF.